A single sample gave rise to the 27 T cell receptor beta chains below, sequenced in a study of cytomegalovirus exposure and HLA in healthy donors. The primer mix had 60 Vbeta and 13 Jbeta primers. Libraries were prepared by immunoSEQ multiplex PCR; TCRdb keeps only in-frame clonotypes and omits some of them. The data show around 80,000 clones, approximately 65% seen once. Material: PBMCs. The receptors were gathered from a male donor in good health and CMV-seropositive.

The V gene is TRBV2, the J gene TRBJ1-1; TRBD1 might be the D (5 bases). The CDR3 sequence is 15 residues long. The germline gives CDR1 SNHLY, CDR2 FYNNEI. V was cut by 1 base and J by 1 base, with 10 bases left in between. The CDR3 sequence is CASSEDQGGNTEAFF. The CDR3 nucleotides are TGTGCCAGCAGTGAAGACCAGGGTGGGAACACTGAAGCTTTCTTT.

This rearrangement joins TRBV7-9 to TRBJ2-7; a possible D gene is TRBD2 (5 bases). V lost 4 bases to trimming and J lost 6 bases, with 16 bases between them. CDR1 is SEHNR and CDR2 is FQNEAQ in the germline V gene (reference sequence). This CDR3 is 14 amino acids long. The CDR3 loop reads CASSSTPGSAEQYF. The CDR3 DNA reads as TGTGCCAGCAGCTCCACGCCGGGGTCTGCCGAGCAGTACTTC.

This sequence joins TRBV7-9 and TRBJ2-2; no definite D call. The CDR3 is 11 residues long. Between the trimmed V and J ends, which lost 1 base and 10 bases, there was a span of 4 bases. The germline CDR1 and CDR2 sequences are SEHNR and FQNEAQ (reference sequence). The CDR3 is CASSLGLELFF. The CDR3 DNA reads as TGTGCCAGCAGCTTAGGACTGGAGCTGTTTTTT.

V usage is TRBV18 and J usage is TRBJ1-5; 7 bases are shared with TRBD1. The CDR3 consists of 15 residues. From germline, CDR1 is KGHSH and CDR2 LQKENI. V lost 3 bases and J lost 3; bases outside the gene matches: 5. The CDR3 here is CASSPPDRANQPQHF. Here the CDR3 DNA reads TGTGCCAGCTCACCGCCAGACAGGGCCAATCAGCCCCAGCATTTT.

This clone showed up just a few times. The V gene is TRBV9, the J gene TRBJ2-5; 9 positions agree with TRBD2. V lost 3 bases to trimming and J lost 4 bases; unmatched junction nucleotides: 10. This CDR3 comprises 16 residues. CDR1 and CDR2 from the germline V gene are SGDLS and YYNGEE. CDR3 loop: CASSGSGGGIGETQYF. Written as DNA, the CDR3 is TGTGCCAGCAGCGGTAGCGGGGGAGGTATTGGAGAGACCCAGTACTTC.

The chain links TRBV5-4 to TRBJ1-4; TRBD1 is a possible D gene (5 bases). The CDR3 spans 15 residues. Trimming stripped 4 bases from V and 6 bases from J, with 16 bases between. CDR1 and CDR2 from the germline V gene are SGHNT and YYREEE (reference sequence). DNA of the CDR3: TGTGCCAGCAGCCCCGGGGGACCCGCGGATGAAAAACTGTTTTTT. Protein sequence: CASSPGGPADEKLFF.

The genes are TRBV6-5 and TRBJ2-7, with 7 positions matching TRBD1. V trimming: 6 bases; J trimming: 2 bases; junction bases outside the gene matches: 4. This CDR3 is built from 13 residues. Germline CDR1 reads MNHEY; CDR2 reads SVGAGI. CDR3 amino acids: CASRNRGPYEQYF. DNA for the CDR3: TGTGCCAGCAGGAACAGGGGACCCTACGAGCAGTACTTC.

The table lists this clone with a few counts. The rearrangement uses TRBV19 and TRBJ1-5; no reliable D call. This CDR3 is built from 12 residues. The germline gives CDR1 LNHDA, CDR2 SQIVND (reference sequence). V lost 7 bases to trimming and J lost 4 bases, with 8 bases between them. CDR3 sequence (DNA): TGTGCCAGTACGGCGGGGAATCAGCCCCAGCATTTT. Protein sequence: CASTAGNQPQHF.

This rearrangement joins TRBV7-3 to TRBJ1-1; tentatively, D is TRBD1 (6 bases). The CDR3 runs to 14 residues. V dropped 2 bases and J dropped 1 base, with 8 bases sitting between them. Per germline, CDR1 SGHTA and CDR2 FQGTGA. The CDR3 nucleotides are TGTGCCAGCAGCTTATCAGGGGCGAACACTGAAGCTTTCTTT. Amino acids: CASSLSGANTEAFF.

The chain carries TRBV11-3 and TRBJ2-2; 10 bases line up with TRBD1. Germline V gives CDR1 SGHNT, CDR2 YENEEA. The CDR3 is made up of 16 amino acids. V dropped 0 bases and J dropped 6; count of bases not matched to a gene: 4. CDR3 in amino acids: CASSLDRGTGAGELFF. As DNA, the CDR3 is TGTGCCAGCAGCTTAGATCGAGGGACAGGGGCCGGGGAGCTGTTTTTT. Complete variable domain (other parts from reference TRBV11-3 and TRBJ2-2): EAGVVQSPRYKIIEKKQPVAFWCNPISGHNTLYWYLQNLGQGPELLIRYENEEAVDDSQLPKDRFSAERLKGVDSTLKIQPAELGDSAVYLCASSLDRGTGAGELFFGEGSRLTVL.

The V and J genes are TRBV4-2 and TRBJ2-5; weak D call: TRBD2 (7 bases). Germline CDR1 reads LGHNA; CDR2 reads YNFKEQ. The CDR3 is 16 residues long. V was cut by 3 bases and J by 5 bases, with 19 bases left in between. The CDR3 here is CASSQVGAGAAETQYF. The CDR3 region has the DNA TGTGCCAGCAGCCAGGTGGGGGCGGGAGCCGCTGAGACCCAGTACTTC.

The gene calls are TRBV30 and TRBJ2-2; 7 bases fit TRBD2. V lost 6 bases, J lost 2 bases, and 6 bases stayed unmatched. The CDR3 runs to 14 residues. Germline V gives CDR1 GTSNPN, CDR2 SVGIG (reference sequence). Here the CDR3 reads CACNQGLNTGELFF. As DNA, the CDR3 is TGTGCCTGCAATCAGGGACTAAACACCGGGGAGCTGTTTTTT.

This clone occurred a few times. This rearrangement joins TRBV9 to TRBJ1-4; 10 bases match TRBD1. This CDR3 spans 16 amino acids. Germline V CDR1 and CDR2: SGDLS, YYNGEE. J gave up 4 bases and V 0 bases, and 3 bases lay outside the gene matches. The CDR3 coding sequence is TGTGCCAGCAGCGTAGGTGGACAGGGGGGTAATGAAAAACTGTTTTTT. This codes for CASSVGGQGGNEKLFF.

This clone was found a few times. Here the CDR3 reads CASSLGLAGLQETQYF. The CDR3 DNA follows: TGTGCCAGCAGCTTAGGACTAGCGGGCCTCCAAGAGACCCAGTACTTC. V is TRBV7-6 and J is TRBJ2-5; 10 positions match TRBD2. CDR1 SGHVS and CDR2 FNYEAQ come from the germline V gene. Trimming removed 1 base from V and 1 base from J; junction bases left unmatched: 3. The CDR3 sequence is 16 residues long. Variable domain in full (rest from reference TRBV7-6 and TRBJ2-5): GAGVSQSPRYKVTKRGQDVALRCDPISGHVSLYWYRQALGQGPEFLTYFNYEAQQDKSGLPNDRFSAERPEGSISTLTIQRTEQRDSAMYRCASSLGLAGLQETQYFGPGTRLLVL.

The rearrangement joins TRBV6-1 to TRBJ2-7; D perhaps matches TRBD2 (6 bases). V was pared by 4 bases and J by 0 bases, with 13 bases between. The CDR3 is 15 residues long. The V gene's germline CDR1 is MNHNS and CDR2 SASEGT. The CDR3 protein is CASSGGLQSSYEQYF. CDR3 coding DNA: TGTGCCAGCAGTGGGGGACTCCAAAGCTCCTACGAGCAGTACTTC.

This chain links TRBV4-2 with TRBJ2-1; D uncertain. Germline loops: CDR1 LGHNA, CDR2 YNFKEQ. Trimming pared 5 bases from V and 0 bases from J, leaving 14 bases between. The CDR3 covers 16 residues. The CDR3 DNA sequence: TGTGCCAGCAGCTTCGAGATCTTGAGCTCCTACAATGAGCAGTTCTTC. Residues: CASSFEILSSYNEQFF.

V usage is TRBV5-6 and J usage is TRBJ2-1, with a tentative D call TRBD1 (6 bases). Looked up from germline, CDR1 is SGHDT and CDR2 is YYEEEE. Trimming shortened V by 0 bases and J by 0 bases, and 16 bases separated the two germline ends. This CDR3 spans 18 amino acids. This chain's CDR3 is CASSLGARQAFSYNEQFF. In DNA form, the CDR3 reads TGTGCCAGCAGCTTGGGGGCACGACAGGCATTCTCCTACAATGAGCAGTTCTTC.

The V gene is TRBV5-5, the J gene TRBJ1-5; TRBD1 matches 9 bases. The ends lost 0 bases at V and 3 bases at J; junction bases unmatched: 4. This CDR3 is 16 amino acids long. Germline values: CDR1 SGHKS, CDR2 YYEKEE (reference sequence). CDR3 coding DNA: TGTGCCAGCAGCTTGGGGGACAGGGTTGTCAATCAGCCCCAGCATTTT. Translation gives CASSLGDRVVNQPQHF.

The rearrangement joins TRBV6-1 to TRBJ1-1, with 7 bases that match TRBD1. The CDR3 covers 13 residues. J lost 4 bases, V lost 10 bases, and 9 bases had no gene match. Germline CDR1 and CDR2: MNHNS and SASEGT. CDR3: CATQGVGGTEAFF. DNA for the CDR3: TGTGCCACTCAGGGGGTGGGGGGCACTGAAGCTTTCTTT.

This clone has only a few counts. This sequence joins TRBV6-1 and TRBJ1-1, with unresolved D. Germline values: CDR1 MNHNS, CDR2 SASEGT. This CDR3 has 13 residues. Trimming took 3 bases from V and 4 from J, leaving 9 bases between them. CDR3 region: CASSDRSGTEAFF. For the CDR3, the DNA is TGTGCCAGCAGTGACAGGTCCGGCACTGAAGCTTTCTTT.

This clone was seen a handful of times. The chain couples TRBV5-1 to TRBJ1-1; 10 bases agree with TRBD1. The CDR3 runs 16 residues. Germline loops: CDR1 SGHRS, CDR2 YFSETQ. V lost 0 bases and J lost 1; bases outside the gene matches: 3. The CDR3 here is CASSLGQGAPNTEAFF. The CDR3 coding sequence is TGCGCCAGCAGCTTGGGACAGGGGGCCCCGAACACTGAAGCTTTCTTT.

The rearrangement links TRBV30 to TRBJ2-2, with TRBD1 as a possible D gene (6 bases). V shed 0 bases and J shed 4 bases, with 6 bases lying between them. The CDR3 totals 13 residues. Germline V gene sequence: CDR1 GTSNPN, CDR2 SVGIG (reference sequence). The CDR3 sequence: CAWSVQGTGELFF. Here the CDR3 DNA reads TGTGCCTGGAGTGTACAGGGCACCGGGGAGCTGTTTTTT.

The chain combines TRBV5-4 with TRBJ2-3, with 9 bases aligning to TRBD1. This CDR3 contains 16 residues. Germline CDR1 and CDR2: SGHNT and YYREEE (reference sequence). V was clipped by 5 bases and J by 3 bases; unmatched bases: 10. The CDR3 loop is CASRGGQGSLTDTQYF. CDR3 bases: TGTGCCAGCAGGGGGGGACAGGGCTCATTGACAGATACGCAGTATTTT.

The chain has TRBV2 and TRBJ2-6, with 8 bases fitting TRBD1. This CDR3 has 19 residues. The ends lost 5 bases at V and 1 base at J; junction bases unmatched: 13. Germline CDR1 SNHLY, CDR2 FYNNEI. CDR3 residues: CASSFLSTGEESGANVLTF. The CDR3 region has the DNA TGTGCCAGCAGTTTTTTGTCGACAGGGGAAGAGTCTGGGGCCAACGTCCTGACTTTC.

The chain joins TRBV2 to TRBJ1-2, with no clear D. The V gene's germline CDR1 is SNHLY and CDR2 FYNNEI. Trimming removed 3 bases at V and 4 bases at J, with 9 bases between. CDR3 length: 13 amino acids. CDR3 residues: CASSEGRVYGYTF. CDR3 sequence (DNA): TGTGCCAGCAGTGAGGGGAGAGTCTATGGCTACACCTTC. Full variable domain (missing parts from reference TRBV2 and TRBJ1-2): EPEVTQTPSHQVTQMGQEVILRCVPISNHLYFYWYRQILGQKVEFLVSFYNNEISEKSEIFDDQFSVERPDGSNFTLKIRSTKLEDSAMYFCASSEGRVYGYTFGSGTRLTVV.

The chain carries TRBV15 and TRBJ1-4; the D is unclear. The CDR3 is made up of 13 amino acids. Germline CDR1 and CDR2: LNHNV and YYDKDF (reference sequence). Trimming pared 5 bases from V and 7 bases from J, leaving 11 bases between. CDR3 DNA: TGTGCCACCAGCTCCCTACGGAGTGAAAAACTGTTTTTT. Translated: CATSSLRSEKLFF.

The CDR3: CASSSPSGGVHNEQFF. Written as DNA, the CDR3 is TGTGCCAGCAGCTCGCCTTCGGGGGGCGTCCACAATGAGCAGTTCTTC. The rearrangement links TRBV13 to TRBJ2-1, with a possible D match to TRBD2 (7 bases). The CDR3 has 16 amino acids. Germline CDR1 reads PRHDT; CDR2 reads FYEKMQ (reference sequence). V shed 4 bases and J shed 5 bases, with 18 bases lying between them.